This T cell receptor beta chain was recovered during a study of T-cell reconstitution after alpha-beta-depleted transplantation in children. The study, taken as a whole, reports: Once a year had passed after transplant, T-cell counts and diversity came mostly from newly produced T cells. Approximately two months post-transplant, alpha-beta T cells reportedly originated from several hundred expanded graft clones.

Trimming cost V 0 bases and J 7 bases; bases outside gene matches: 5. Germline CDR1 reads DFQATT; CDR2 reads SNEGSKA (reference sequence). This CDR3 region has 13 residues. TCRbeta library preparation incorporated unique molecular identifiers. Each CDR3 protein gets one entry after TCRdb re-called the PCR reads with MiXCR. The sample yields fewer than 700,000 distinct CDR3 sequences, roughly 13% seen once. This clonotype turned up a few times. The antigen remains unidentified. The sample consisted of PBMCs, mostly from graft donor cells, taken 360 days after TCRalphabeta/CD19-depleted stem cell transplant. The clonotype originates from a male patient aged 10 to 17 who had a stem cell transplant for acute myeloid leukemia, so the T cells may come from the graft donor. This chain uses TRBV20-1 with TRBJ1-2; 7 bases match TRBD1. The CDR3 loop is CSARDLAGGGYTF. CDR3 nucleotides: TGCAGTGCTAGAGATCTGGCAGGGGGTGGCTACACCTTC.